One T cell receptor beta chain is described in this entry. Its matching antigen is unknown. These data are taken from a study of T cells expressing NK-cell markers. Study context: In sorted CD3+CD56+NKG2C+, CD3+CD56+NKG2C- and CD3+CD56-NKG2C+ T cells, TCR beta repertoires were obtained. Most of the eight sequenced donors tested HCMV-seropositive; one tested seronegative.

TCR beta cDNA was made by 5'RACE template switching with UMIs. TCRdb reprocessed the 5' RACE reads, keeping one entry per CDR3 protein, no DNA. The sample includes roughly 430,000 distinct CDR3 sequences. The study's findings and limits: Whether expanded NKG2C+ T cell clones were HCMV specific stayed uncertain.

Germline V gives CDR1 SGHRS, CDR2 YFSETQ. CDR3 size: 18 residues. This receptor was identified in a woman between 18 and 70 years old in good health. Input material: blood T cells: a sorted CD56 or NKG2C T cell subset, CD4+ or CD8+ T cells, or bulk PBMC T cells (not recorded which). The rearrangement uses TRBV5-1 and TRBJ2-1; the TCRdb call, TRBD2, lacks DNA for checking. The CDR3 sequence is CASSLGTRLAGGPDEQFF.